These 31 T cell receptor beta chains originate from one sample sequenced in a study of shared clonotypes between healthy human individuals. Profiling relied on immunoSEQ multiplex PCR, and the TCRdb table lists in-frame clones only, not all of them. The table has hundreds of thousands of clones, 96% seen once. CD45RO-negative, CCR7-selected cells formed the naive CD8 fraction, which excluded terminally differentiated effector memory CD45RA+ cells. The sequenced sample consisted of naive CD8+ T cells sorted from blood. Every receptor here comes from a woman in her twenties or thirties in good health.

The V and J genes are TRBV14 and TRBJ2-7, with a tentative D call TRBD2 (6 bases). The CDR3 consists of 15 residues. CDR1 is SGHDN, CDR2 FVKESK, per germline. The V gene lost 3 bases and the J gene lost 0 bases, with 12 bases spanning the gap. CDR3 sequence reads: CASSHLAESSYEQYF. In DNA form, the CDR3 reads TGTGCCAGCAGCCATTTAGCGGAGAGCTCCTACGAGCAGTACTTC.

The chain couples TRBV20-1 to TRBJ2-3; D not certain. CDR1 and CDR2 from the germline V gene are DFQATT and SNEGSKA (reference sequence). The germline V and J ends were trimmed by 4 bases and 3 bases, with 2 bases remaining between them. The CDR3 contains 10 residues. DNA of the CDR3: TGCAGTGCTACTACAGATACGCAGTATTTT. This encodes CSATTDTQYF.

The rearrangement joins TRBV7-8 to TRBJ2-5; D is ambiguous. Trimming left V 5 bases short and J 5 bases short, with 12 bases between. CDR3 length: 13 residues. Germline CDR1 reads SGHVS; CDR2 reads FQNEAQ. The CDR3 coding sequence is TGTGCCAGCAGCCCCGCCCTCATGGAGACCCAGTACTTC. It codes for CASSPALMETQYF.

This chain links TRBV7-9 with TRBJ1-2; weak D call: TRBD1 (6 bases). This CDR3 comprises 16 residues. Germline loops: CDR1 SEHNR, CDR2 FQNEAQ (reference sequence). The V and J ends lost 4 bases and 2 bases respectively, with 17 bases between them. The CDR3 here is CASSSLTGFPNYGYTF. CDR3 bases: TGTGCCAGCAGCTCCTTAACAGGGTTCCCAAACTATGGCTACACCTTC.

J is TRBJ2-7 and V is TRBV2, with D perhaps matching TRBD1 (5 bases). V lost 6 bases, J lost 5 bases, and 14 bases lay in between. Germline values: CDR1 SNHLY, CDR2 FYNNEI. The CDR3 is made up of 13 amino acids. The CDR3 here is CASSNRFEDEQYF. Here the CDR3 DNA reads TGTGCCAGCAGCAACAGGTTTGAAGACGAGCAGTACTTC.

The chain links TRBV27 to TRBJ1-5; 8 bases match TRBD1. There are 14 residues in the CDR3. The germline gives CDR1 MNHEY, CDR2 SMNVEV (reference sequence). V dropped 5 bases and J dropped 7; count of bases not matched to a gene: 7. CDR3 coding DNA: TGTGCCAGCAGTCTTACAGGGGGTGGGCAGCCCCAGCATTTT. This sequence encodes CASSLTGGGQPQHF.

The chain employs TRBV2 and TRBJ1-1; D not certain. Germline-derived CDR1 and CDR2 are SNHLY and FYNNEI. V gave up 3 bases and J gave up 4 bases, with 6 bases separating them. This CDR3 comprises 12 residues. CDR3 sequence reads: CASSDWPTEAFF. DNA for the CDR3: TGTGCCAGCAGTGATTGGCCCACTGAAGCTTTCTTT.

The chain is built from TRBV20-1 and TRBJ1-2; D is ambiguous. The CDR3 is 11 residues long. CDR1 is DFQATT, CDR2 SNEGSKA, per germline (reference sequence). Trimming left V 5 bases short and J 6 bases short, with 10 bases between. This chain's CDR3 is CSALHPDGYTF. As DNA, the CDR3 is TGCAGTGCTCTTCATCCCGATGGCTACACCTTC.

The genes are TRBV2 and TRBJ2-3; D tentatively fits TRBD1 or TRBD2 (5 bases each). The V and J ends lost 8 bases and 1 base respectively, with 16 bases between them. Germline CDR1 and CDR2: SNHLY and FYNNEI. This CDR3 spans 15 amino acids. CDR3 DNA: TGTGCCAGCTTCCGGGGCCCTAGGGGCACAGATACGCAGTATTTT. This encodes CASFRGPRGTDTQYF.

The rearrangement links TRBV4-2 to TRBJ2-1, with a tentative D call TRBD1 (6 bases). The germline gives CDR1 LGHNA, CDR2 YNFKEQ. The CDR3 spans 15 residues. Trimming removed 4 bases at V and 3 bases at J, with 13 bases between. In nucleotides, the CDR3 is TGTGCCAGCAGCCCGGACCGGGACAACTACAATGAGCAGTTCTTC. As protein: CASSPDRDNYNEQFF.

This clone has just one count. The rearrangement links TRBV4-1 to TRBJ1-2, with D hard to call. Trimming removed 2 bases from V and 6 bases from J, with 10 bases in between. The length of the CDR3 is 13 residues. The germline V gene encodes CDR1 MGHRA and CDR2 YSYEKL. DNA of the CDR3: TGCGCCAGCAGCCAATTATATCAGCATGGCTACACCTTC. Amino acid sequence: CASSQLYQHGYTF.

The chain couples TRBV6-5 to TRBJ1-1; D gene ambiguous. The CDR3 spans 15 residues. Trimming shortened V by 3 bases and J by 2 bases, and 13 bases separated the two germline ends. CDR1 is MNHEY, CDR2 SVGAGI, per germline. CDR3: CASSYDLQRNTEAFF. The CDR3 DNA reads TGTGCCAGCAGTTATGATCTGCAGCGTAACACTGAAGCTTTCTTT.

The genes are TRBV6-1 and TRBJ1-2; D gene ambiguous. The CDR3 length is 10 residues. Germline V CDR1 and CDR2: MNHNS, SASEGT. Trimming took off 8 bases at V and 8 bases at J, with 9 bases between the two ends. The CDR3 region has the DNA TGTGCCAGCCGCGCGGGGGGCTACACCTTC. Its protein is CASRAGGYTF.

This clone came up once. The rearrangement uses TRBV7-9 and TRBJ1-3; the D is unclear. Trimming cost V 2 bases and J 0 bases, with 17 bases left between them. Germline V gives CDR1 SEHNR, CDR2 FQNEAQ (reference sequence). The CDR3 sequence is 18 residues long. The CDR3 reads CASSLMASTAVSGNTIYF. In nucleotides, the CDR3 is TGTGCCAGCAGCTTAATGGCCTCTACTGCGGTCTCTGGAAACACCATATATTTT. Using reference TRBV7-9 and TRBJ1-3 for the parts outside the CDR3, the full variable domain is DTGVSQNPRHKITKRGQNVTFRCDPISEHNRLYWYRQTLGQGPEFLTYFQNEAQLEKSRLLSDRFSAERPKGSFSTLEIQRTEQGDSAMYLCASSLMASTAVSGNTIYFGEGSWLTVV.

CDR3 in DNA: TGCAGCGTTGAAAACGGCTCCTACAATGAGCAGTTCTTC. This gives the protein CSVENGSYNEQFF. The V and J genes are TRBV29-1 and TRBJ2-1; unclear D gene. Per the germline V gene, CDR1 is SQVTM and CDR2 is ANQGSEA. Deletions cut 2 bases from V and 0 bases from J, with 5 bases between. This CDR3 spans 13 amino acids.

This clone was seen only once. The sample contains more than one DNA sequence encoding this CDR3. The chain combines TRBV7-2 with TRBJ2-7; D might be TRBD1 (5 bases). There are 17 residues in the CDR3. V dropped 0 bases and J dropped 3 bases, with 18 bases sitting between them. Germline CDR1 is SGHTA and CDR2 is FQGNSA. The chain's CDR3 is CASSLAFRSGLFYEQYF. DNA for the CDR3: TGTGCCAGCAGCTTAGCCTTCCGGTCAGGGCTTTTCTACGAGCAGTACTTC.

The V call is TRBV15, the J call TRBJ2-7; TRBD1 or TRBD2 may be the D gene (5 bases each). Germline CDR1 LNHNV, CDR2 YYDKDF (reference sequence). Trimming removed 0 bases from V and 4 bases from J, with 16 bases in between. The CDR3 length is 16 residues. The CDR3: CATSRDLEMGDYEQYF. The CDR3 region has the DNA TGTGCCACCAGCAGAGATCTTGAGATGGGGGATTACGAGCAGTACTTC.

This chain connects TRBV9 to TRBJ2-1; 14 nucleotides align to TRBD2. V dropped 0 bases and J dropped 4; count of bases not matched to a gene: 3. The CDR3 is 17 amino acids. The germline gives CDR1 SGDLS, CDR2 YYNGEE. The CDR3 loop reads CASSVDRLAGGYNEQFF. Written as DNA, the CDR3 is TGTGCCAGCAGCGTAGATCGACTAGCGGGAGGGTACAATGAGCAGTTCTTC.

This clone was seen a single time. This chain links TRBV6-5 with TRBJ1-5; D remains ambiguous. This CDR3 is 14 amino acids long. The germline V gene encodes CDR1 MNHEY and CDR2 SVGAGI. Trimming pared 6 bases from V and 3 bases from J, leaving 12 bases between. Written as DNA, the CDR3 is TGTGCCAGCAGCTCCCTCGGACCCAATCAGCCCCAGCATTTT. It yields the protein CASSSLGPNQPQHF.

This rearrangement joins TRBV6-5 to TRBJ1-2; no definite D call. The V gene's germline CDR1 is MNHEY and CDR2 SVGAGI. With 4 bases removed from V and 3 bases from J, the gap between germline ends came to 9 bases. The CDR3 sequence is 13 residues long. CDR3 loop: CASSSDRYYGYTF. The CDR3 bases are TGTGCCAGCAGTTCCGACCGCTACTATGGCTACACCTTC.

The J gene is TRBJ1-1, the V gene TRBV19; the D is unclear. Trimming stripped 0 bases from V and 10 bases from J, with 18 bases between. The germline gives CDR1 LNHDA, CDR2 SQIVND (reference sequence). The CDR3 loop spans 15 amino acids. In nucleotides, the CDR3 is TGTGCCAGTAGTATAGATCTTCAAGTTCGGGAGGCAGCTTTCTTT. It translates to CASSIDLQVREAAFF.

Comment on this clone: The sample has other DNA sequences that encode this CDR3 too. This sequence joins TRBV11-2 and TRBJ2-7; 10 bases line up with TRBD1. Germline V gives CDR1 SGHAT, CDR2 FQNNGV. Trimming at V came to 3 bases and at J to 4 bases, leaving 3 bases not matched to a gene. The CDR3 has 14 residues. CDR3 nucleotides: TGTGCCAGCAGCTTGGGGACAGGGGTTTACGAGCAGTACTTC. This sequence encodes CASSLGTGVYEQYF.

This clone was recorded once. This chain links TRBV19 with TRBJ2-7; 9 nucleotides line up with TRBD2. This CDR3 region has 15 residues. The trim removed 3 bases at V and 5 bases at J, leaving 8 bases unmatched. Per the germline V gene, CDR1 is LNHDA and CDR2 is SQIVND (reference sequence). CDR3 nucleotides: TGTGCCAGTAGTATTAAGGCGGGAGGGCCCAACGAGCAGTACTTC. This sequence encodes CASSIKAGGPNEQYF.

The V and J genes are TRBV9 and TRBJ2-7; D assignment may be TRBD1 or TRBD2 (6 bases each). CDR1 and CDR2 (germline): SGDLS, YYNGEE. Trimming pared 6 bases from V and 2 bases from J, leaving 15 bases between. CDR3 size: 14 residues. CDR3: CASNIGGGAYEQYF. The CDR3 nucleotides read TGTGCCAGCAATATAGGGGGAGGAGCCTACGAGCAGTACTTC.

This clone appeared once. The chain combines TRBV7-9 with TRBJ2-7, with D possibly matching TRBD2 (7 bases). V lost 4 bases and J lost 7, with 23 bases in between. CDR3 length equals 16 residues. CDR1 is SEHNR and CDR2 is FQNEAQ in the germline V gene (reference sequence). In DNA form, the CDR3 reads TGTGCCAGCAGCTCCTTCCCCGGGGGGCAATCGGGTGAGCAGTACTTC. This sequence encodes CASSSFPGGQSGEQYF.

V and J are TRBV27 and TRBJ1-2, with 8 bases matching TRBD1. This CDR3 is 14 amino acids long. V lost 5 bases and J lost 7; bases outside the gene matches: 9. Germline CDR1 and CDR2: MNHEY and SMNVEV (reference sequence). CDR3 sequence: CASSPGQGIGGYTF. As DNA, the CDR3 is TGTGCCAGCAGTCCCGGACAGGGCATCGGTGGCTACACCTTC.

This chain uses TRBV6-1 with TRBJ2-7, with D possibly TRBD2 on 6 matching bases. This CDR3 spans 13 amino acids. The V and J ends lost 5 bases and 0 bases respectively, with 8 bases between them. Per the germline V gene, CDR1 is MNHNS and CDR2 is SASEGT. The chain's CDR3 is CASSLAYSYEQYF. The CDR3 region has the DNA TGTGCCAGCAGTCTAGCGTACTCCTACGAGCAGTACTTC.

The rearrangement joins TRBV5-1 to TRBJ2-1, with D maybe TRBD2 (6 bases). The V and J ends lost 0 bases and 6 bases respectively, with 25 bases between them. CDR1 is SGHRS and CDR2 is YFSETQ in the germline V gene. The CDR3 runs 19 residues. The CDR3 is CASSLVGPAAETGVNEQFF. CDR3 nucleotides: TGCGCCAGCAGCTTGGTCGGACCGGCGGCGGAAACGGGGGTCAATGAGCAGTTCTTC.

V is TRBV6-4 and J is TRBJ2-3; D unclear. The CDR3 covers 14 residues. CDR1 is MRHNA, CDR2 SNTAGT, per germline. V dropped 2 bases and J dropped 0 bases, with 6 bases sitting between them. The CDR3 DNA follows: TGTGCCAGCAGTGACGCAGCTAGCACAGATACGCAGTATTTT. Protein sequence: CASSDAASTDTQYF.

V and J are TRBV5-4 and TRBJ2-3, with 9 bases fitting TRBD1. V trimming: 0 bases; J trimming: 4 bases; junction bases outside the gene matches: 6. Per the germline V gene, CDR1 is SGHNT and CDR2 is YYREEE (reference sequence). This CDR3 spans 16 amino acids. The CDR3 protein is CASSLVDRGGPDTQYF. DNA of the CDR3: TGTGCCAGCAGCTTGGTAGACAGGGGGGGCCCAGATACGCAGTATTTT.

The CDR3 reads CASSPLAPQETQYF. CDR3 in DNA: TGTGCCAGCAGCCCTCTAGCCCCCCAAGAGACCCAGTACTTC. The chain is built from TRBV7-9 and TRBJ2-5, with a possible D match to TRBD2 (5 bases). Trimming took 5 bases from V and 1 from J, leaving 11 bases between them. CDR3 length: 14 amino acids. Germline CDR1 SEHNR, CDR2 FQNEAQ (reference sequence). The full variable domain, rest sourced from reference TRBV7-9 and TRBJ2-5, is DTGVSQNPRHKITKRGQNVTFRCDPISEHNRLYWYRQTLGQGPEFLTYFQNEAQLEKSRLLSDRFSAERPKGSFSTLEIQRTEQGDSAMYLCASSPLAPQETQYFGPGTRLLVL.